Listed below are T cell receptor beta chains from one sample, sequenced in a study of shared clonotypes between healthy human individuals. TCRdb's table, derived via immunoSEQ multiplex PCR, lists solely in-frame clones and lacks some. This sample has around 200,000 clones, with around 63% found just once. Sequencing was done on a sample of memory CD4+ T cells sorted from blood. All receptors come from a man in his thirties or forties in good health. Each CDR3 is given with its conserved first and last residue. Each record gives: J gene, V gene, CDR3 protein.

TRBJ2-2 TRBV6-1 CASRYRDRSTGELFF
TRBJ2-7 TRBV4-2 CASSQGITENYEQYF
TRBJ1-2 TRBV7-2 CASRAGRGYTF
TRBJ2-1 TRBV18 CASSLYKSYNEQFF
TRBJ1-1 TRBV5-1 CASSLGERAMNTEAFF
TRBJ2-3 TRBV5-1 CASSFGQITDTQYF
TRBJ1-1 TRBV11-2 CASSPGGGPRVEAFF
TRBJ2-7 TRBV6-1 CASGGQTSSYEQYF
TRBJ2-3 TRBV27 CASSRQAPTDTQYF
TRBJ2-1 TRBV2 CASTIGIRGLAESDEQFF
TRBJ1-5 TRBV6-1 CATTRAYQPQHF
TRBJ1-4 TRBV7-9 CASSGTGGAGEKLFF
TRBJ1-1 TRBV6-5 CASSRTLDTEAFF
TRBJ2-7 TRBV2 CASSELGVDEQYF
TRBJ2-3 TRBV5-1 CASSMGLLAADTQYF
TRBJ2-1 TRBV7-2 CASSPGTSRGNEQFF
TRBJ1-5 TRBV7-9 CASSFIGGPQHF
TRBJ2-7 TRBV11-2 CASSLAPGGGYEQYF
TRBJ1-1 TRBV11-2 CASSFSVNTEAFF
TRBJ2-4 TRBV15 CATSRGDRGGTNIQYF
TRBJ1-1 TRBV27 CASSSQGRTEAFF
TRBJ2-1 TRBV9 CASSVDGGIYNEQFF
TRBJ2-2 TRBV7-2 CASSLGRVSGSFKPGELFF
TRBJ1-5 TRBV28 CASSEGDYSNQPQHF
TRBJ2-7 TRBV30 CAWSHGQGKYF
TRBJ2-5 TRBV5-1 CASESGSGETQYF
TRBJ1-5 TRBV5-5 CASSLAGGTSGPQHF
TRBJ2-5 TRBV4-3 CASSQGGSIETQYF
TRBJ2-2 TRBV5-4 CASSLVPSGELFF
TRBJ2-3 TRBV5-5 CASSLSARGSTDTQYF
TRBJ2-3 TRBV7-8 CASSFGLAGGADTQYF
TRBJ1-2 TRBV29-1 CSATGSYGYTF
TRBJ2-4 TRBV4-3 CASSQAGGVAGGNIQYF
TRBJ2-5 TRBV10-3 CAISEGADKETQYF
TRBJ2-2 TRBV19 CASNRGLAGELFF
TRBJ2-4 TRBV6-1 CASSPGVIAKNIQYF
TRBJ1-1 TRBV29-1 CSVGGKQIPRAFF
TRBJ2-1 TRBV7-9 CASSSDGTNPYNEQFF
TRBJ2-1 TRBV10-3 CAISESYRSGQGRGEQFF
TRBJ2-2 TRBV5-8 CASSPGTGTTGELFF
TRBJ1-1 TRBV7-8 CASSYTGGTEAFF
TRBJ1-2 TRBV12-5 CASGLPFPGTGYGYTF
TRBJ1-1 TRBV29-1 CSALGSHSQAFF
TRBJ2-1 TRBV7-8 CASSSPSGRSYNEQFF
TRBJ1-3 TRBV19 CASSITSGNTIYF
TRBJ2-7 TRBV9 CASSQGGAPYEQYF